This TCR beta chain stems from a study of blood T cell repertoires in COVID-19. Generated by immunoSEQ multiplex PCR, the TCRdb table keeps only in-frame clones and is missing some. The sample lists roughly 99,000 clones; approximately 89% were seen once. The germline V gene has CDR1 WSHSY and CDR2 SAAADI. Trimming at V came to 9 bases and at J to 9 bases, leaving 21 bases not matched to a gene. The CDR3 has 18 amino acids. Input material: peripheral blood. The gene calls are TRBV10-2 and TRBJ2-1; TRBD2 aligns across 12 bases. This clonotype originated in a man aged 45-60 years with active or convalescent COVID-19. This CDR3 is CARLGSLAGGPAYGEQFF. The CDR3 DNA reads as TGCGCCAGGCTTGGGAGTCTAGCGGGAGGGCCTGCCTACGGTGAGCAGTTCTTC.